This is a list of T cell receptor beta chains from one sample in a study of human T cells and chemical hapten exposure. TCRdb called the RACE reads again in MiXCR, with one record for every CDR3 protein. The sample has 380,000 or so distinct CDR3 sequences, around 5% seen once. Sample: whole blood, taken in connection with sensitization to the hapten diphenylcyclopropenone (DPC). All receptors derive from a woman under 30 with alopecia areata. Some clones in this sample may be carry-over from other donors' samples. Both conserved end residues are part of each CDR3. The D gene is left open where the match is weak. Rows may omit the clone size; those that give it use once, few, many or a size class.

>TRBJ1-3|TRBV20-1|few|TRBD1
CSARAPGQGAGNTIYF
TGCAGTGCTAGAGCCCCAGGACAGGGGGCTGGAAACACCATATATTTT
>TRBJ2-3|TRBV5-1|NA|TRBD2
CASSRGTSGQSDTQYF
TGCGCCAGCAGCAGGGGGACTAGCGGACAATCAGATACGCAGTATTTT
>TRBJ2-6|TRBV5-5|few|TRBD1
CASSLGIRGQQTTSGANVLTF
TGTGCCAGCAGCTTGGGGATTAGGGGACAGCAGACAACGTCTGGGGCCAACGTCCTGACTTTC
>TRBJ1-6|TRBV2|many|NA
CASSERQRNSPLHF
TGTGCCAGCAGTGAAAGACAGAGAAATTCACCCCTCCACTTT
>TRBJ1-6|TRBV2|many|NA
CASSDRQYNSPLHF
TGTGCCAGCAGTGATCGACAGTATAATTCACCCCTCCACTTT
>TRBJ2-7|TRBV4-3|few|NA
CASSQDIQDEQYF
TGCGCCAGCAGCCAAGATATACAGGACGAGCAGTACTTC
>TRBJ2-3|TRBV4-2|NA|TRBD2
CASSQDRRASGGGTDTQYF
TGTGCCAGCAGCCAAGATCGGCGGGCTAGCGGGGGTGGAACAGATACGCAGTATTTT
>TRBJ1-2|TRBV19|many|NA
CASSMTPWQANYGYTF
TGTGCCAGTAGTATGACCCCGTGGCAGGCAAACTATGGCTACACCTTC
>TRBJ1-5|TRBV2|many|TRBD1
CASTRDRRRANQPQHF
TGTGCCAGCACTAGGGACAGGCGTCGGGCGAATCAGCCCCAGCATTTT
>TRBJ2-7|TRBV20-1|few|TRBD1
CSAPRTGSSYEQYF
TGCAGTGCTCCGAGGACAGGTAGCTCCTACGAGCAGTACTTC
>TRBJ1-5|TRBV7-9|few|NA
CASSEQGYSNQPQHF
TGTGCCAGCAGCGAGCAGGGGTATAGCAATCAGCCCCAGCATTTT
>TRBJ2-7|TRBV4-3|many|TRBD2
CASSPRLAGDTF
TGCGCCAGCAGCCCGAGACTAGCGGGAGACACCTTC
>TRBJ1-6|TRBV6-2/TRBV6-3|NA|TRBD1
CASSLIQGLRSPLHF
TGTGCCAGCAGTTTAATACAGGGGTTGCGATCACCCCTCCACTTT
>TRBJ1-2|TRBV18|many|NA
CASSPLPGATAITNYGYTF
TGTGCCAGCTCACCACTCCCCGGTGCAACTGCGATAACTAACTATGGCTACACCTTC
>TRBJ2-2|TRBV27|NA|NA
CASSSAVTGELFF
TGTGCCAGCAGTTCGGCGGTCACCGGGGAGCTGTTTTTT
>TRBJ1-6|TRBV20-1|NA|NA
CSARDGVRSYNSPLHF
TGCAGTGCTAGAGATGGGGTACGGTCCTATAATTCACCCCTCCACTTT
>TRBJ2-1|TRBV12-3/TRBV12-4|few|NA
CASSLGQQWGREQFF
TGTGCCAGCAGTTTAGGACAGCAGTGGGGGAGGGAGCAGTTCTTC
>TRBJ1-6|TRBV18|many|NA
CASSPVTVFDNSPLHF
TGTGCCAGCTCACCAGTGACAGTTTTCGACAATTCACCCCTCCACTTT
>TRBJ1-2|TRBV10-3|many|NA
CAISEQASYYGYTF
TGTGCCATCAGTGAGCAGGCCTCTTACTATGGCTACACCTTC
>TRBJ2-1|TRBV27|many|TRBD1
CASSPGQLYNEQFF
TGTGCCAGCAGTCCGGGACAGCTCTACAATGAGCAGTTCTTC
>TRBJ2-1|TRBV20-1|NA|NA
CSASPAGPGNEQFF
TGCAGTGCTAGCCCGGCCGGACCCGGCAATGAGCAGTTCTTC
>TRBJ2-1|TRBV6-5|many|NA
CASSRRDGVAYNEQFF
TGTGCCAGCAGTCGTAGGGACGGAGTAGCCTACAATGAGCAGTTCTTC
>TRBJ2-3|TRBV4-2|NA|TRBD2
CASSHKAGETDTQYF
TGTGCCAGCAGCCACAAAGCGGGGGAGACAGATACGCAGTATTTT
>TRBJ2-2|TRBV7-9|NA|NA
CASRSRDLNTGELFF
TGTGCCAGCAGATCCCGGGACCTTAACACCGGGGAGCTGTTTTTT
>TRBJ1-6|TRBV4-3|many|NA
CASSQKTTGSPLHF
TGCGCCAGCAGCCAGAAAACGACAGGATCACCCCTCCACTTT
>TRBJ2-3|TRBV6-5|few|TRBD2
CASSRRGGPTDTQYF
TGTGCCAGCAGTCGTCGCGGGGGTCCCACAGATACGCAGTATTTT
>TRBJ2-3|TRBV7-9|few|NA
CASSLLIFTDTQYF
TGTGCCAGCAGCTTATTGATTTTCACAGATACGCAGTATTTT
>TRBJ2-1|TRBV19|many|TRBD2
CASSPGGPMDEQFF
TGTGCCAGTAGCCCGGGGGGGCCTATGGATGAGCAGTTCTTC
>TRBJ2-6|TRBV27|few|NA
CASSWRGLYSGANVLTF
TGTGCCAGCAGTTGGCGGGGGCTATACTCTGGGGCCAACGTCCTGACTTTC
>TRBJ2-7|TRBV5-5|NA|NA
CASGEAREQYF
TGTGCCAGCGGTGAAGCCCGCGAGCAGTACTTC
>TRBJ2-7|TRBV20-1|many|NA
CSAVRQSSYEQYF
TGCAGTGCTGTCCGACAGAGCTCCTACGAGCAGTACTTC
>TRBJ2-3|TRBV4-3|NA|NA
CASSQEPVTDTQYF
TGCGCCAGCAGCCAAGAGCCAGTTACAGATACGCAGTATTTT
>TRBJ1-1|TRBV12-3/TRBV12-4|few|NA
CASRNREGTEAFF
TGTGCCAGCAGAAACAGGGAGGGCACTGAAGCTTTCTTT
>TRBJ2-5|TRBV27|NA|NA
CASSLKGRETQYF
TGTGCCAGCAGTTTAAAGGGACGGGAGACCCAGTACTTC
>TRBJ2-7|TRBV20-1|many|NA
CSFRGGHRRREQYF
TGCAGTTTCAGGGGGGGTCACAGGCGACGGGAGCAGTACTTC
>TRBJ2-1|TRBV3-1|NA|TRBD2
CASSNSGGAGEQFF
TGTGCCAGCAGCAATAGCGGGGGGGCTGGAGAGCAGTTCTTC
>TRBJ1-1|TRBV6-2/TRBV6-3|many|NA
CASSYSGAEAFF
TGTGCCAGCAGTTACAGCGGGGCTGAAGCTTTCTTT
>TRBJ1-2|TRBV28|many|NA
CASSLSDIGYTF
TGTGCCAGCAGTTTATCTGACATAGGCTACACCTTC
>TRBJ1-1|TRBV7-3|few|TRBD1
CASSATGGITEAFF
TGTGCCAGCAGTGCGACAGGGGGCATCACTGAAGCTTTCTTT
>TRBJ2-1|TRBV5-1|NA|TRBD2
CASSGSKLAGGPKSYNEQFF
TGCGCCAGCAGCGGAAGCAAACTAGCGGGGGGGCCGAAATCCTACAATGAGCAGTTCTTC
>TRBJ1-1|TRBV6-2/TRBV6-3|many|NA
CASSWTPMTEAFF
TGTGCCAGCAGTTGGACTCCGATGACTGAAGCTTTCTTT
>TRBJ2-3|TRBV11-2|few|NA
CASSLGGANTDTQYF
TGTGCCAGCAGCTTAGGGGGCGCGAACACAGATACGCAGTATTTT
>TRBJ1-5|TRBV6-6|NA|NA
CASSYNRENQPQHF
TGTGCCAGCAGTTATAATCGGGAGAATCAGCCCCAGCATTTT
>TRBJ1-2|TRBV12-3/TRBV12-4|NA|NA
CASSHPGGQGLFYGYTF
TGTGCCAGCAGTCACCCCGGGGGGCAGGGCCTTTTTTATGGCTACACCTTC
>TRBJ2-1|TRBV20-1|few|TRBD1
CSASDRNRDEQFF
TGCAGTGCTTCGGACAGGAATCGCGATGAGCAGTTCTTC
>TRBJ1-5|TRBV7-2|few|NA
CASSLVRGAVQPQHF
TGTGCCAGCAGCTTAGTCCGGGGGGCCGTTCAGCCCCAGCATTTT
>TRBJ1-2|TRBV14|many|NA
CASSQRTDLAYGYTF
TGTGCCAGCAGCCAAAGGACAGATTTGGCGTATGGCTACACCTTC
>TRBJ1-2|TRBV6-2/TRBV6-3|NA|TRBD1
CASSRTGTVYGYTF
TGTGCCAGCAGTCGGACAGGGACCGTTTATGGCTACACCTTC
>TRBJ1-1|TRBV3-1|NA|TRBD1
CASSPWTGQGTEAFF
TGTGCCAGCAGCCCTTGGACAGGTCAGGGCACTGAAGCTTTCTTT
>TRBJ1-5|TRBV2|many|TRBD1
CASSGQGARQPQHF
TGTGCCAGCAGCGGACAGGGGGCTCGACAGCCCCAGCATTTT
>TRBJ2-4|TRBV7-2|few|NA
CASSLQKGRDIQYF
TGTGCCAGCAGCTTACAGAAGGGTAGGGACATTCAGTACTTC
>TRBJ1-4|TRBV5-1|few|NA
CASSRGASTNEKLFF
TGCGCCAGCTCGCGGGGCGCTTCCACTAATGAAAAACTGTTTTTT
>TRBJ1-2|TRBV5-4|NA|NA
CASTLPGRHYGYTF
TGTGCCAGCACCTTACCGGGACGACACTATGGCTACACCTTC
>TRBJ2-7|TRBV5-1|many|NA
CASSFMLGRASSYEQYF
TGCGCCAGCTCGTTTATGCTCGGGCGGGCGAGCTCCTACGAGCAGTACTTC